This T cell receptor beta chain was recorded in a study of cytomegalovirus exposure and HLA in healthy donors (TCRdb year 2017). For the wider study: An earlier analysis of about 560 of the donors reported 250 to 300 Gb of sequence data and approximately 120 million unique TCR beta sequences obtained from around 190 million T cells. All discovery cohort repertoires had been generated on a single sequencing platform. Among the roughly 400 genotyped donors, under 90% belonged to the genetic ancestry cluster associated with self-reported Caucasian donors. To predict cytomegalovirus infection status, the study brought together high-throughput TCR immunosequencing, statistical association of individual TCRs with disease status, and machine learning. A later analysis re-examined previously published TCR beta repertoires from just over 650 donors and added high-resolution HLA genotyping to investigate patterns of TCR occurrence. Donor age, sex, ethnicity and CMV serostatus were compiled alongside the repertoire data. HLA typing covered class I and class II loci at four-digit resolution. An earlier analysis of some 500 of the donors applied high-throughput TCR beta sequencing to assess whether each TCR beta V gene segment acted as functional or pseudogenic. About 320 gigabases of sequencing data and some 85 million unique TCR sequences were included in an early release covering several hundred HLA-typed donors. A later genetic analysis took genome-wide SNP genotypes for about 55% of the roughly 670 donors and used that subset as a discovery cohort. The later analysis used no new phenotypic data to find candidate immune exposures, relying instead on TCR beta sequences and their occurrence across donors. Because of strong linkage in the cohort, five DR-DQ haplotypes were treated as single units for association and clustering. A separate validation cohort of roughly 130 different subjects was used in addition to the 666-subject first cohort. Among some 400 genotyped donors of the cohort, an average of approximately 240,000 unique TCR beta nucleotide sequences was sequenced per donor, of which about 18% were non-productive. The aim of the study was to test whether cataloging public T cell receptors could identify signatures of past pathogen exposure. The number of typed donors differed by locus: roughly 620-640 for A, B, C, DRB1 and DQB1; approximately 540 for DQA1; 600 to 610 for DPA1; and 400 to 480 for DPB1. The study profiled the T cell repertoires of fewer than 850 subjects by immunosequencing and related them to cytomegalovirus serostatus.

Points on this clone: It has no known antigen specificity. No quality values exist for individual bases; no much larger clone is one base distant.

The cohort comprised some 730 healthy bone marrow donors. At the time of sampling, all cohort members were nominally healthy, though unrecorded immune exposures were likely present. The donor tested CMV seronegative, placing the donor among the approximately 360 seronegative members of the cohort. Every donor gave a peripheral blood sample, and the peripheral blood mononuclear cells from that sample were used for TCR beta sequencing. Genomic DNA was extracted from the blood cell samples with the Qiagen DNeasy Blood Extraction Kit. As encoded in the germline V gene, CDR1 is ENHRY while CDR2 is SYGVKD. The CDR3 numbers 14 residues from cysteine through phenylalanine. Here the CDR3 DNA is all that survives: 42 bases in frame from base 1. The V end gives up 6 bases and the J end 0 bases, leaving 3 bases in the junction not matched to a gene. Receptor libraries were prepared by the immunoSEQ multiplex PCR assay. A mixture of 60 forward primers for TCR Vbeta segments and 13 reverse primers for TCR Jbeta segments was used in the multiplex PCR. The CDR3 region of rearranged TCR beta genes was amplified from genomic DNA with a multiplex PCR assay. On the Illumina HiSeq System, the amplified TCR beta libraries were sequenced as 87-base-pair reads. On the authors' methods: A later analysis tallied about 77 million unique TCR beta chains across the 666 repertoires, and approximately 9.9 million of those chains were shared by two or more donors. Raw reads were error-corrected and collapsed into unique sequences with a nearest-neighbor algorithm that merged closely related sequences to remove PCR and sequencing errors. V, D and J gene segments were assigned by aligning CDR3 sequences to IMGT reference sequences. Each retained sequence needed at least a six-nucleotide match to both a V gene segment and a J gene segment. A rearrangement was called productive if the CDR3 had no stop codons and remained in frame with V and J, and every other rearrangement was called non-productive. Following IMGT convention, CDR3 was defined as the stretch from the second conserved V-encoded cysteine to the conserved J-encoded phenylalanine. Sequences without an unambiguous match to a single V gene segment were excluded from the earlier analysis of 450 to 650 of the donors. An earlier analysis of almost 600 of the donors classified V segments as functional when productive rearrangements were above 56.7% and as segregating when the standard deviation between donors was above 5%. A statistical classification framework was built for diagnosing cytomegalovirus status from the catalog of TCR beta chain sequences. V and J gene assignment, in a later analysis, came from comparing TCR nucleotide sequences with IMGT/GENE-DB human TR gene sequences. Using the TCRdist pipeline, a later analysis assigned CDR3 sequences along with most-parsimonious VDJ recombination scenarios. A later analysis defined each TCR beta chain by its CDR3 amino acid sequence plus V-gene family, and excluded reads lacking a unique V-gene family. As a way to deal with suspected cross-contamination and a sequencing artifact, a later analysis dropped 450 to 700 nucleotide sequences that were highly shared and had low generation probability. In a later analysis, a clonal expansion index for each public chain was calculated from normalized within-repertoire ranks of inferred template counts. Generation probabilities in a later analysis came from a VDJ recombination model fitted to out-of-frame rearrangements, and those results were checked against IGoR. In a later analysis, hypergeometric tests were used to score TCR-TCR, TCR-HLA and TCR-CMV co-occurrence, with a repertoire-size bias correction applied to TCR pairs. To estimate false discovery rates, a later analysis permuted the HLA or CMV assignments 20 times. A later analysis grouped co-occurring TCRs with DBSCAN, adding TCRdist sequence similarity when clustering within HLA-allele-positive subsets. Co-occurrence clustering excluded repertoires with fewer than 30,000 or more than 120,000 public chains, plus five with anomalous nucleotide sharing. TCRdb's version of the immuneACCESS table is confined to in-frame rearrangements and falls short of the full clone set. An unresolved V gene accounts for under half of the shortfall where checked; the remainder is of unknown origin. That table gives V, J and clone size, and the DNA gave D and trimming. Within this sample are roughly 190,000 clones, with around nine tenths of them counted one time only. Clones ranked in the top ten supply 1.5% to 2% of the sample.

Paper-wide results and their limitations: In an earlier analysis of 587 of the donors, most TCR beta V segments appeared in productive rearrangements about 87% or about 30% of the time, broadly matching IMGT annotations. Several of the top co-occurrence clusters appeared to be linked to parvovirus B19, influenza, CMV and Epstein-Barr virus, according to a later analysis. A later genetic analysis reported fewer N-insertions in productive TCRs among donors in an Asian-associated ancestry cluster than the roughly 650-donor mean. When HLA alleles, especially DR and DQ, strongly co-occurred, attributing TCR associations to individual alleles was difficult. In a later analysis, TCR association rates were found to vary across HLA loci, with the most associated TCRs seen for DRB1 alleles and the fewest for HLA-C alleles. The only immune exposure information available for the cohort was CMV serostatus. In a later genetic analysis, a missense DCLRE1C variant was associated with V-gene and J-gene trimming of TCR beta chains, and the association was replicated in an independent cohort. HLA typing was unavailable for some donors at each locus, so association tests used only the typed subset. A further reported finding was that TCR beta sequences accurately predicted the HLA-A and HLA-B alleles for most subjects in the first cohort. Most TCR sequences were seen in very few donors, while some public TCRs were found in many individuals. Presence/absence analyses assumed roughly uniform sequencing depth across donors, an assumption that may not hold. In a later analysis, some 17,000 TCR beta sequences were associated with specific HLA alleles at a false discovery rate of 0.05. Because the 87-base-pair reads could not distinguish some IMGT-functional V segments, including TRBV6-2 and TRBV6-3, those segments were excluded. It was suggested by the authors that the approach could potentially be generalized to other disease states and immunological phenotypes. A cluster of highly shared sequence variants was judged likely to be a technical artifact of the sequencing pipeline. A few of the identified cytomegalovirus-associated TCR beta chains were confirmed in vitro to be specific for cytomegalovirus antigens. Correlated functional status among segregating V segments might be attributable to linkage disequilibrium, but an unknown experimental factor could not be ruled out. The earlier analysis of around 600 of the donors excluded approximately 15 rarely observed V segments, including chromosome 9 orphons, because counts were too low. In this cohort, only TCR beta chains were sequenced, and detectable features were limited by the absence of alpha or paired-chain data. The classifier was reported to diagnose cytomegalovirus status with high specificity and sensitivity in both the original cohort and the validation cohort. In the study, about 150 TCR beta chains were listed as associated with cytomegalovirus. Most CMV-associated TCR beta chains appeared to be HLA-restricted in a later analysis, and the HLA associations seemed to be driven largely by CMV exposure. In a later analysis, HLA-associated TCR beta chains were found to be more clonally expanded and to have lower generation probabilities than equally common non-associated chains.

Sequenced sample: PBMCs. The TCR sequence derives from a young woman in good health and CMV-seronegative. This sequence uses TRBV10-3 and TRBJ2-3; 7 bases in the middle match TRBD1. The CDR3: CAISQGQSTDTQYF. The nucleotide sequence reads TGTGCCATCAGCCAGGGACAGAGCACAGATACGCAGTATTTT.